Listed below are T cell receptor beta chains from one sample, sequenced in a study of regulatory T cells in long-lasting Graves disease. TCRdb re-derived calls from the multiplex PCR reads in MiXCR, one entry per CDR3 protein. This repertoire shows about 220,000 distinct CDR3 sequences, around a fifth found once; its top ten account for approximately 12%. The sample also formed part of further work on T cells in Graves' hyperthyroidism and ophthalmopathy.

The sequences come from peripheral blood mononuclear cells (PBMCs), collected at new diagnosis, from a patient treated with antithyroid drugs. The receptors here all came from a woman younger than 45 with Graves disease. The CDR3 runs from the conserved cysteine through the conserved F or W. The D gene is left open where the match is weak. The size entry is marked missing in some rows and otherwise reads once, few, many or a size class.

D gene | J gene | V gene | clone size | CDR3 DNA | CDR3 protein
. | TRBJ2-1 | TRBV10-3 | . | TGTGCCATCAGGGATAGCGGAACACAAACCTACAATGAGCAGTTCTTC | CAIRDSGTQTYNEQFF
. | TRBJ1-1 | TRBV28 | . | TGTGCCAGCAGCGGTCCCGGGGGGCGGAACACTGAAGCTTTCTTT | CASSGPGGRNTEAFF
TRBD1 | TRBJ1-5 | TRBV7-9 | many | TGTGCCAGCAGCCTACAGACAGGGATTAGCAATCAGCCCCAGCATTTT | CASSLQTGISNQPQHF
TRBD2 | TRBJ2-7 | TRBV30 | . | TGTGCCTGGCAAGGGACTACACCATACGAGCAGTACTTC | CAWQGTTPYEQYF
. | TRBJ2-1 | TRBV20-1 | . | TGCAGTGCTAGTTTCGAGGGTTACAATGAGCAGTTCTTC | CSASFEGYNEQFF
. | TRBJ2-7 | TRBV6-1 | many | TGTGCCAGCCAAAAGGGGCACGAGCAGTACTTC | CASQKGHEQYF
TRBD1 | TRBJ2-7 | TRBV4-1 | many | TGCGCCAGCAGCCAGGGGATTGACAGGGCCGCGTCCTACGAGCAGTACTTC | CASSQGIDRAASYEQYF
. | TRBJ2-5 | TRBV28 | many | TGTGCCAGCAGTCCCCGACCCGAACAGGGCCGGAGAGAGACCCAGTACTTC | CASSPRPEQGRRETQYF
TRBD2 | TRBJ2-1 | TRBV7-9 | many | TGTGCCAGCAGCTTAGCTAGCGGGGCCTACAATGAGCAGTTCTTC | CASSLASGAYNEQFF
TRBD1 | TRBJ1-1 | TRBV7-8 | many | TGTGCCAGCAGCTTCCCCCGGGACAGTATGAACACTGAAGCTTTCTTT | CASSFPRDSMNTEAFF
TRBD1 | TRBJ2-7 | TRBV2 | many | TGTGCCAGCAAGGGGGCTTCCCACGAGCAGTACTTC | CASKGASHEQYF
. | TRBJ1-2 | TRBV24-1 | many | TGTGCCACCAGTGATTATCTGGGAAGAGGAGGGATTGGCTACACCTTC | CATSDYLGRGGIGYTF
. | TRBJ1-5 | TRBV28 | many | TGTGCCAGCAGTTTTAGGAAGGTCAATAGCAATCAGCCCCAGCATTTT | CASSFRKVNSNQPQHF
. | TRBJ1-1 | TRBV19 | many | TGTGCCAGTATCACGACAAATGAAGCTTTCTTT | CASITTNEAFF
. | TRBJ1-1 | TRBV7-3 | many | TGTGCCAGCAGCCTCGGACAGATGAACACTGAAGCTTTCTTT | CASSLGQMNTEAFF
. | TRBJ1-1 | TRBV19 | many | TGTGCCAGTAGTTCCCACCCGGGACTCCCGAACACTGAAGCTTTCTTT | CASSSHPGLPNTEAFF
TRBD2 | TRBJ2-1 | TRBV5-1 | . | TGCGCCAGCAGCTTCCGGACTAGCGGGACGGGAGAGCAGTTCTTC | CASSFRTSGTGEQFF
. | TRBJ1-1 | TRBV9 | many | TGTGCCAGCAGCCCCCGTGGTCGAGTGAACACTGAAGCTTTCTTT | CASSPRGRVNTEAFF
TRBD1 | TRBJ1-2 | TRBV18 | many | TGTGCCAGCCGCGAGGGGGCGAACGACTATGGCTACACCTTC | CASREGANDYGYTF
. | TRBJ2-5 | TRBV6-5 | few | TGTGCCAGCAGTTACTCGTCGTACCAAGAGACCCAGTACTTC | CASSYSSYQETQYF
. | TRBJ2-3 | TRBV12-3/TRBV12-4 | many | TGTCCCAAACGGGGAATTACAAATACGCAGTATTTT | CPKRGITNTQYF
. | TRBJ2-3 | TRBV2 | many | TGTGCCAGCACCCTGGGGGCTAGCGGCACAGATACGCAGTATTTT | CASTLGASGTDTQYF
TRBD2 | TRBJ2-5 | TRBV20-1 | few | TGCAGTGCGACAATGAGACTAGCGGTAGGGGGTACCCAGTACTTC | CSATMRLAVGGTQYF
. | TRBJ2-7 | TRBV3-1 | many | TGTGCCAGCAGCCGAGAGGCGGTGAGCTCCTACGAGCAGTACTTC | CASSREAVSSYEQYF
. | TRBJ1-2 | TRBV6-5 | many | TGTGCCAGCAGTTACCTAAACGACAGTCCCTATGGCTACACCTTC | CASSYLNDSPYGYTF
. | TRBJ1-3 | TRBV20-1 | many | TGCAGTGCTTCCGGCATCTCTGGAAACACCATATATTTT | CSASGISGNTIYF
. | TRBJ1-1 | TRBV7-9 | many | TGTGCCAGCAGCTTATTAGGAGACACTGAAGCTTTCTTT | CASSLLGDTEAFF
. | TRBJ1-1 | TRBV12-3/TRBV12-4 | many | TGTGCCAGCAGTTCCCCATGGGGGCGGACTGAAGCTTTCTTT | CASSSPWGRTEAFF
TRBD2 | TRBJ2-7 | TRBV20-1 | . | TGCAGTGCCGCGGGACTAGCGGGTTTAGGGGACGAGCAGTACTTC | CSAAGLAGLGDEQYF
. | TRBJ1-2 | TRBV7-3 | many | TGTGCCAGCAGCTTAAAAAGGGAGGCACTTAACTATGGCTACACCTTC | CASSLKREALNYGYTF
. | TRBJ2-2 | TRBV11-2 | many | TGTGCCAGCAGCTTAACAAACACCGGGGAGCTGTTTTTT | CASSLTNTGELFF
. | TRBJ1-1 | TRBV28 | many | TGTGCCAGCAGTTTACCCCGGGGGGTAGGGGACACTGAAGCTTTCTTT | CASSLPRGVGDTEAFF
TRBD2 | TRBJ2-1 | TRBV3-1 | many | TGTGCCAGCAGCCCCACTAGCGGGAGTCGGAATGAGCAGTTCTTC | CASSPTSGSRNEQFF
. | TRBJ1-1 | TRBV11-2 | . | TGTGCCAGCAGCTTAGCATCCCCAGGGGTTGCGAACACTGAAGCTTTCTTT | CASSLASPGVANTEAFF
TRBD1 | TRBJ2-5 | TRBV7-8 | . | TGTGCCAGCAGCTTAGGGACAGGGCAGCAGACCCAGTACTTC | CASSLGTGQQTQYF
. | TRBJ1-2 | TRBV2 | many | TGTGCCAGCTTTTTCGGGCAGGCTAACTATGGCTACACCTTC | CASFFGQANYGYTF
. | TRBJ2-1 | TRBV7-6 | many | TGTGCCAGCAGCTTAGTCGGCACAGCTTACAATGAGCAGTTCTTC | CASSLVGTAYNEQFF
. | TRBJ2-5 | TRBV5-6 | . | TGTGCCAGCAGCTTAGCTGTCGGGACCCAGTACTTC | CASSLAVGTQYF
. | TRBJ1-5 | TRBV6-1 | . | TGTGCCAGCCGCGGGGTAGGGGTGAATCAGCCCCAGCATTTT | CASRGVGVNQPQHF
. | TRBJ1-4 | TRBV15 | . | TGTGCCACCAGCAGTCCGTACGGTCAGACAGCAACTAATGAAAAACTGTTTTTT | CATSSPYGQTATNEKLFF
. | TRBJ1-3 | TRBV2 | many | TGTGCCAGCAGTGAAGCCTGGGGCTCTGGAAACACCATATATTTT | CASSEAWGSGNTIYF
TRBD1 | TRBJ1-3 | TRBV10-2 | . | TGCGCCAGCAGTGAGTCTCCGGGACAGGGCTTTGGAAACACCATATATTTT | CASSESPGQGFGNTIYF
TRBD1 | TRBJ1-5 | TRBV29-1 | many | TGCAGCGTCCCGGGACAGGGCAATCAGCCCCAGCATTTT | CSVPGQGNQPQHF
. | TRBJ2-1 | TRBV29-1 | . | TGCAGCGTTGAAGGTCTAGTTTATGAGCAGTTCTTC | CSVEGLVYEQFF
TRBD1 | TRBJ1-1 | TRBV20-1 | many | TGCAGTGCTAGCCCCGGGACAGGGTTAGGAACTGAAGCTTTCTTT | CSASPGTGLGTEAFF
. | TRBJ2-2 | TRBV28 | medium-sized | TGTGCCAGCAGTCTCAACACCGGGGAGCTGTTTTTT | CASSLNTGELFF
. | TRBJ2-7 | TRBV5-1 | many | TGTGCCAGCAGCGCGACTACCTACGAGCAGTACTTC | CASSATTYEQYF
TRBD1 | TRBJ1-2 | TRBV9 | few | TGTGCCAGCAGCGTAGTTTCAGGGGGAAAAAACTATGGCTACACCTTC | CASSVVSGGKNYGYTF
TRBD1 | TRBJ2-7 | TRBV19 | many | TGTGCCAGTAGTGACAGGGGGCAATCCTACGAGCAGTACTTC | CASSDRGQSYEQYF
TRBD2 | TRBJ2-2 | TRBV11-1 | many | TGTGCCAGCAGCTTAAGAGCGGGAGCGAACACCGGGGAGCTGTTTTTT | CASSLRAGANTGELFF
TRBD2 | TRBJ2-7 | TRBV20-1 | . | TGCAGTGCTAGCGGGAGTGGGGTAGCGGGGGCCCCTTACGAGCAGTACTTC | CSASGSGVAGAPYEQYF
TRBD1 | TRBJ2-5 | TRBV2 | . | TGTGCCAGAAGATGGACAGGGCACGAGACCCAGTACTTC | CARRWTGHETQYF
TRBD1 | TRBJ1-5 | TRBV28 | many | TGTGCCAGCAGCCTGGGACAGTGGTATAGCAATCAGCCCCAGCATTTT | CASSLGQWYSNQPQHF
. | TRBJ1-6 | TRBV2 | large | TGTGCCAGCAGTACGTCCACGGTGGGCTCACCCCTCCACTTT | CASSTSTVGSPLHF
. | TRBJ1-2 | TRBV6-1 | many | TGTGCCAGCAGTGAGGCAGGGCGAGCTAACTATGGCTACACCTTC | CASSEAGRANYGYTF
TRBD1 | TRBJ1-5 | TRBV11-3 | many | TGTGCCGGCAGGGGGCTTGGGGCCCAGCATTTT | CAGRGLGAQHF
. | TRBJ2-1 | TRBV20-1 | many | TGCAGTGCTATTGACGGGGGCGATGAGCAGTTCTTC | CSAIDGGDEQFF
. | TRBJ1-5 | TRBV7-3 | . | TGTGCCAGCAGCTTAGGTCAGCATTTT | CASSLGQHF
TRBD1 | TRBJ2-1 | TRBV6-2/TRBV6-3 | . | TGTGCCAGCAGCCCAGCCGGGACAGGGATCAATGAGCAGTTCTTC | CASSPAGTGINEQFF